A single sample is the source of the 16 T cell receptor beta chains below, sequenced in a study of cytomegalovirus exposure and HLA in healthy donors. Here immunoSEQ multiplex PCR was the method, and the copy in TCRdb shows in-frame clones only, minus some. The sample carries a few hundred thousand clones, 80% to 90% recorded once. Sequenced sample: PBMCs. The source is a woman between 18 and 30 years old in good health and CMV-seronegative.

The chain has TRBV19 and TRBJ2-3; the D gene is possibly TRBD1 (5 bases). V was shortened by 7 bases and J by 4 bases, with 18 bases between the two germline ends. The CDR3 has 15 amino acids. Looked up from germline, CDR1 is LNHDA and CDR2 is SQIVND (reference sequence). CDR3 DNA: TGTGCCAGTAATGGGCCAGGGAAGGTGGCAGATACGCAGTATTTT. Protein sequence: CASNGPGKVADTQYF. Full variable domain (remainder filled in from reference TRBV19 and TRBJ2-3): DGGITQSPKYLFRKEGQNVTLSCEQNLNHDAMYWYRQDPGQGLRLIYYSQIVNDFQKGDIAEGYSVSREKKESFPLTVTSAQKNPTAFYLCASNGPGKVADTQYFGPGTRLTVL.

This clone was seen just once. J is TRBJ2-3 and V is TRBV4-3; D is unresolved. CDR3 length: 13 amino acids. Germline V CDR1 and CDR2: LGHNA, YSLEER. The ends were cut back, 4 bases at V and 6 bases at J, with 11 bases in the middle. CDR3 sequence reads: CASSLQRADTQYF. DNA for the CDR3: TGCGCCAGCAGCCTTCAACGAGCGGATACGCAGTATTTT.

The J gene is TRBJ1-4, the V gene TRBV4-1, with 7 bases aligning to TRBD1. CDR1 and CDR2 (germline): MGHRA, YSYEKL. V lost 3 bases to trimming and J lost 3 bases; unmatched junction nucleotides: 4. The CDR3 length is 15 residues. CDR3 residues: CASSQPTGPNEKLFF. The CDR3 coding sequence is TGCGCCAGCAGCCAGCCGACAGGGCCTAATGAAAAACTGTTTTTT.

The CDR3 DNA sequence: TGTGCCAGCAAGCTAGATCCGGGACAGCGGAACACTGAAGCTTTCTTT. It specifies CASKLDPGQRNTEAFF. The chain couples TRBV7-8 to TRBJ1-1; 7 bases align to TRBD1. The CDR3 spans 16 residues. Losses at the gene ends were 7 bases for V and 1 base for J; bases not matched to a gene: 12. Germline assignment: CDR1 SGHVS and CDR2 FQNEAQ.

This chain joins TRBV6-4 and TRBJ2-3; the match to TRBD2 covers 10 bases. V trimming: 6 bases; J trimming: 6 bases; junction bases outside the gene matches: 9. The germline V gene has CDR1 MRHNA and CDR2 SNTAGT. The CDR3 contains 15 residues. CDR3 in DNA: TGTGCCAGCAGCGTCGAAGCGGGAGGGCCTGATACGCAGTATTTT. Translated, it gives CASSVEAGGPDTQYF.

The chain carries TRBV7-9 and TRBJ2-7; D perhaps matches TRBD1 (5 bases). Germline CDR1 is SEHNR and CDR2 is FQNEAQ (reference sequence). V gave up 3 bases and J gave up 0 bases, with 9 bases separating them. The CDR3 totals 14 residues. As DNA, the CDR3 is TGTGCCAGCAGCTTCGACAGCTTCTCCTACGAGCAGTACTTC. This gives the protein CASSFDSFSYEQYF.

The chain couples TRBV7-3 to TRBJ2-1; the match to TRBD2 covers 10 bases. The CDR3 is made up of 17 amino acids. J lost 5 bases, V lost 2 bases, and 9 bases had no gene match. From germline, CDR1 is SGHTA and CDR2 FQGTGA. CDR3 sequence (DNA): TGTGCCAGCAGCTTAGGCTACGGGACTAGCGACCACAATGAGCAGTTCTTC. Amino acids: CASSLGYGTSDHNEQFF.

This clone was detected only once. J is TRBJ1-4 and V is TRBV29-1, with D maybe TRBD1 (6 bases). In germline, CDR1 is SQVTM, CDR2 ANQGSEA. The CDR3 has 13 amino acids. V was pared by 1 base and J by 5 bases, with 8 bases between. CDR3: CSVEGQGNEKLFF. DNA for the CDR3: TGCAGCGTTGAAGGGCAGGGGAATGAAAAACTGTTTTTT.

The chain couples TRBV5-4 to TRBJ2-5, with D uncertain. Trimming took off 0 bases at V and 4 bases at J, with 4 bases between the two ends. Per the germline V gene, CDR1 is SGHNT and CDR2 is YYREEE (reference sequence). The CDR3 runs 12 residues. Here the CDR3 reads CASSLDGETQYF. CDR3 sequence (DNA): TGTGCCAGCAGCTTGGACGGAGAGACCCAGTACTTC.

The chain is built from TRBV7-8 and TRBJ1-5; 7 bases fit TRBD1. The germline CDR1 and CDR2 sequences are SGHVS and FQNEAQ. V trimming: 7 bases; J trimming: 2 bases; junction bases outside the gene matches: 5. The CDR3 is 14 amino acids. The DNA for the CDR3 is TGTGCCAGCACCGACAGGGAAGGCAATCAGCCCCAGCATTTT. Amino acids: CASTDREGNQPQHF.

The chain has TRBV28 and TRBJ1-1, with no clear D. Trimming removed 7 bases at V and 2 bases at J, with 14 bases between. Germline CDR1 reads MDHEN; CDR2 reads SYDVKM. This CDR3 region has 14 residues. CDR3 in amino acids: CASKGPGYNTEAFF. The DNA for the CDR3 is TGTGCCAGCAAAGGTCCAGGATACAACACTGAAGCTTTCTTT.

The chain couples TRBV19 to TRBJ2-2; D is uncertain. The CDR3 contains 20 residues. V shed 3 bases and J shed 1 base, with 24 bases lying between them. CDR1 and CDR2 (germline): LNHDA, SQIVND (reference sequence). This CDR3 reads CASSIRELPNRQRNTGELFF. The CDR3 coding sequence is TGTGCCAGTAGTATTAGAGAACTCCCCAACCGACAAAGGAACACCGGGGAGCTGTTTTTT.

In this sample, this clone turned up once. The genes are TRBV18 and TRBJ2-7, with 7 bases matching TRBD1. V dropped 3 bases and J dropped 7; count of bases not matched to a gene: 12. The CDR3 has 15 residues. Per germline, CDR1 KGHSH and CDR2 LQKENI. CDR3 nucleotide sequence: TGTGCCAGCTCACCGGGACAGACTGTTCGGTGGGAGCAGTACTTC. Translation gives CASSPGQTVRWEQYF.

This sequence joins TRBV19 and TRBJ2-7; 8 bases fit TRBD1. The CDR3 runs to 12 residues. Germline values: CDR1 LNHDA, CDR2 SQIVND (reference sequence). With V trimmed by 9 bases and J by 5 bases, 6 bases remained unmatched. The CDR3 sequence is CASLGQGHEQYF. DNA for the CDR3: TGTGCCAGCCTCGGACAGGGCCACGAGCAGTACTTC.

The gene calls are TRBV29-1 and TRBJ2-7, with D tentatively TRBD1 (6 bases). Germline V gives CDR1 SQVTM, CDR2 ANQGSEA. V was clipped by 0 bases and J by 3 bases, with 9 bases between them. The CDR3 covers 13 residues. This CDR3 reads CSVEDPDSYEQYF. The CDR3 coding sequence is TGCAGCGTTGAAGACCCGGACAGCTACGAGCAGTACTTC.

V gene TRBV5-1 combines with J gene TRBJ2-7; D is possibly TRBD1 (5 bases). The CDR3 totals 18 residues. Trimming took off 0 bases at V and 7 bases at J, with 26 bases between the two ends. CDR1 is SGHRS and CDR2 is YFSETQ in the germline V gene. CDR3 bases: TGCGCCAGCAGCTTGGAAAAAAGGTCGAATACTGGACAAAGGGAGCAGTACTTC. Translated, it gives CASSLEKRSNTGQREQYF.